Listed here are 8 T cell receptor beta chains from one sample, sequenced in a study of cytomegalovirus exposure and HLA in healthy donors. Sequencing used immunoSEQ multiplex PCR; TCRdb keeps in-frame clones, though not all of them. The sample shows 100,000 or so clones, around nine tenths of them seen only once. The source material was PBMCs. Receptors were obtained from a woman aged 30 to 39 in good health and CMV-seronegative.

J is TRBJ1-4 and V is TRBV27, with TRBD1 as a possible D gene (5 bases). Germline CDR1 is MNHEY and CDR2 is SMNVEV (reference sequence). The CDR3 covers 13 residues. The V end was cut by 5 bases, the J end by 7 bases, with 11 bases between. Written as DNA, the CDR3 is TGTGCCAGCAGTCGCCAGGGAACTGAAAAACTGTTTTTT. Translation gives CASSRQGTEKLFF.

The CDR3 reads CASSMNRDSHGYTF. In DNA, the CDR3 is TGTGCCAGTAGTATGAATCGGGACAGCCATGGCTACACCTTC. This chain joins TRBV19 and TRBJ1-2; 7 positions match TRBD1. There are 14 residues in the CDR3. Germline V gives CDR1 LNHDA, CDR2 SQIVND (reference sequence). Trimming removed 3 bases from V and 6 bases from J; junction bases left unmatched: 7.

In this sample, this clone turned up once. CDR3 bases: TGTGCCATCAGTGAGTCGATGAGGTCACTGGGAGCCACAGATACGCAGTATTTT. This gives the protein CAISESMRSLGATDTQYF. The chain employs TRBV10-3 and TRBJ2-3, with a tentative D call TRBD2 (5 bases). Germline values: CDR1 ENHRY, CDR2 SYGVKD. The CDR3 has 18 residues. V was pared by 0 bases and J by 2 bases, with 18 bases between.

V is TRBV7-3 and J is TRBJ2-1; unclear D gene. Germline V lookup: CDR1 SGHTA, CDR2 FQGTGA. This CDR3 contains 15 residues. Between the trimmed V and J ends, which lost 2 bases and 5 bases, there was a span of 13 bases. The CDR3 spells CASSLFATEDNEQFF. The CDR3 region has the DNA TGTGCCAGCAGCTTATTTGCTACAGAAGACAATGAGCAGTTCTTC.

The V and J genes are TRBV5-1 and TRBJ1-2, with 7 bases lining up with TRBD1. This CDR3 comprises 15 residues. Germline CDR1 SGHRS, CDR2 YFSETQ. Germline trimming cut 4 bases from V and 0 bases from J; bases unmatched to any gene: 6. CDR3 bases: TGCGCCAGCAGCCCCAGACAGGGACCTAACTATGGCTACACCTTC. It encodes CASSPRQGPNYGYTF.

The genes are TRBV10-3 and TRBJ1-1; D not certain. The V gene's germline CDR1 is ENHRY and CDR2 SYGVKD. The CDR3 extends over 11 amino acids. Trimming took 7 bases from V and 5 from J, leaving 8 bases between them. As DNA, the CDR3 is TGTGCCATCAACGACGGGACTGAAGCTTTCTTT. This translates into CAINDGTEAFF.

V and J are TRBV4-3 and TRBJ2-2; 7 bases line up with TRBD2. CDR1 and CDR2 (germline): LGHNA, YSLEER. This CDR3 contains 15 residues. The junction had 5 bases not matched to a gene; V was cut back by 4 bases and J by 3 bases. As DNA, the CDR3 is TGCGCCAGCAGCCGGGGGACTACCTACACCGGGGAGCTGTTTTTT. Encoded protein: CASSRGTTYTGELFF.

The chain is built from TRBV27 and TRBJ1-1, with D possibly being TRBD1 (5 bases). Trimming removed 5 bases at V and 12 bases at J, with 16 bases between. The length of the CDR3 is 12 residues. Per the germline V gene, CDR1 is MNHEY and CDR2 is SMNVEV (reference sequence). CDR3 amino acids: CASSPPGRGPFF. The CDR3 DNA is TGTGCCAGCAGTCCCCCAGGGAGGGGCCCTTTCTTT.